The rows below give T cell receptor beta chains drawn from one sample of a study of OX40 agonist ivuxolimab in advanced cancers. Produced via immunoSEQ multiplex PCR; TCRdb's table is partial and in-frame only. Found here are more than 50,000 clones, around 87% of them singletons; the top ten hold about 5.6%. The sample consisted of CD4+ or CD8+ T cells sorted from blood, taken in a trial of the OX40 agonist ivuxolimab. The receptors were gathered from an adult with an advanced solid tumor such as melanoma, head and neck, liver or kidney cancer. CDR3s include the opening cysteine and the closing phenylalanine or tryptophan. A D gene is named only where the DNA matches it firmly. Clone size, where shown, is once, few, many, or a class for clones that have expanded.

J gene: TRBJ2-3
D gene: TRBD2
clone size: medium-sized
V gene: TRBV5-1
CDR3 length: 15
CDR3 protein: CASSLSAGSGDTQYF
CDR3 DNA: TGCGCCAGCAGCTTGTCAGCGGGATCGGGAGATACGCAGTATTTT

J gene: TRBJ2-5
D gene: NA
clone size: NA
V gene: TRBV6-5
CDR3 length: 12
CDR3 protein: CASIGGIETQYF
CDR3 DNA: TGTGCCAGCATAGGCGGGATTGAGACCCAGTACTTC

J gene: TRBJ2-3
D gene: TRBD2
clone size: once
V gene: TRBV9
CDR3 length: 15
CDR3 protein: CASSESGSRADTQYF
CDR3 DNA: TGTGCCAGCAGCGAGAGCGGGAGTCGCGCAGATACGCAGTATTTT

J gene: TRBJ2-7
D gene: TRBD1
clone size: NA
V gene: TRBV25-1
CDR3 length: 13
CDR3 protein: CASRGQGRTEQYF
CDR3 DNA: TGTGCCAGCAGAGGACAGGGGCGGACTGAGCAGTACTTC

J gene: TRBJ2-5
D gene: TRBD1
clone size: NA
V gene: TRBV7-9
CDR3 length: 15
CDR3 protein: CASRPGQGAGGTQYF
CDR3 DNA: TGTGCCAGCAGACCCGGACAGGGGGCGGGAGGGACCCAGTACTTC

J gene: TRBJ2-7
D gene: NA
clone size: NA
V gene: TRBV6-5
CDR3 length: 12
CDR3 protein: CASSSRSYEQYF
CDR3 DNA: TGTGCCAGCAGCTCCCGCTCCTACGAGCAGTACTTC

J gene: TRBJ1-5
D gene: NA
clone size: few
V gene: TRBV18
CDR3 length: 16
CDR3 protein: CASSPPGGGQNQPQHF
CDR3 DNA: TGTGCCAGCTCACCACCGGGGGGGGGACAAAACCAGCCCCAGCATTTT

J gene: TRBJ2-2
D gene: TRBD1
clone size: few
V gene: TRBV18
CDR3 length: 16
CDR3 protein: CASSLTGDPNTGELFF
CDR3 DNA: TGTGCCAGCTCACTTACAGGGGACCCAAACACCGGGGAGCTGTTTTTT

J gene: TRBJ2-5
D gene: NA
clone size: NA
V gene: TRBV21-1
CDR3 length: 16
CDR3 protein: CASSKGLAGAVRTQYF
CDR3 DNA: TGTGCCAGCAGCAAGGGACTAGCGGGGGCCGTTAGGACCCAGTACTTC

J gene: TRBJ2-5
D gene: NA
clone size: NA
V gene: TRBV5-6
CDR3 length: 14
CDR3 protein: CASRRERSGETQYF
CDR3 DNA: TGTGCCAGCAGGAGAGAGAGGAGTGGCGAGACCCAGTACTTC

J gene: TRBJ2-2
D gene: NA
clone size: NA
V gene: TRBV5-1
CDR3 length: 16
CDR3 protein: CASSLGLGHFTGELFF
CDR3 DNA: TGCGCCAGCAGCTTGGGCCTCGGACACTTCACCGGGGAGCTGTTTTTT

J gene: TRBJ2-7
D gene: NA
clone size: NA
V gene: TRBV7-2
CDR3 length: 15
CDR3 protein: CASSLSGTTAYEQYF
CDR3 DNA: TGTGCCAGCAGCTTATCGGGAACCACTGCCTACGAGCAGTACTTC

J gene: TRBJ1-2
D gene: TRBD1
clone size: NA
V gene: TRBV5-4
CDR3 length: 16
CDR3 protein: CASSPSDREGYMGYTF
CDR3 DNA: TGTGCCAGCAGCCCTTCGGACAGGGAAGGGTATATGGGCTACACCTTC

J gene: TRBJ1-4
D gene: NA
clone size: NA
V gene: TRBV6-1
CDR3 length: 15
CDR3 protein: CASSEQPGISEKLFF
CDR3 DNA: TGTGCCAGCAGTGAACAGCCAGGGATAAGTGAAAAACTGTTTTTT

J gene: TRBJ1-1
D gene: NA
clone size: NA
V gene: TRBV6-5
CDR3 length: 14
CDR3 protein: CASNPNMGRGEAFF
CDR3 DNA: TGTGCCAGCAACCCAAACATGGGACGGGGCGAAGCTTTCTTT

J gene: TRBJ2-2
D gene: NA
clone size: once
V gene: TRBV5-1
CDR3 length: 16
CDR3 protein: CASSSYATSGTGELFF
CDR3 DNA: TGCGCCAGCAGCTCCTATGCAACTAGTGGCACCGGGGAGCTGTTTTTT

J gene: TRBJ1-2
D gene: NA
clone size: NA
V gene: TRBV2
CDR3 length: 12
CDR3 protein: CASIGGDYGYTF
CDR3 DNA: TGTGCCAGCATCGGCGGAGACTATGGCTACACCTTC

J gene: TRBJ1-2
D gene: NA
clone size: NA
V gene: TRBV7-2
CDR3 length: 14
CDR3 protein: CASSPGSSGYGYTF
CDR3 DNA: TGTGCCAGTAGCCCCGGGAGCTCGGGGTATGGCTACACCTTC

J gene: TRBJ1-5
D gene: NA
clone size: NA
V gene: TRBV2
CDR3 length: 14
CDR3 protein: CASSVEREGQPQHF
CDR3 DNA: TGTGCCAGCAGTGTGGAAAGGGAGGGTCAGCCCCAGCATTTT

J gene: TRBJ1-2
D gene: TRBD1
clone size: NA
V gene: TRBV9
CDR3 length: 13
CDR3 protein: CASSVVQGSGYTF
CDR3 DNA: TGTGCCAGCAGCGTAGTACAGGGGTCCGGCTACACCTTC

J gene: TRBJ1-1
D gene: NA
clone size: NA
V gene: TRBV5-5
CDR3 length: 13
CDR3 protein: CASSLVGDTEAFF
CDR3 DNA: TGTGCCAGCAGCTTGGTGGGGGACACTGAAGCTTTCTTT

J gene: TRBJ2-7
D gene: NA
clone size: NA
V gene: TRBV11-1
CDR3 length: 14
CDR3 protein: CASSSTDSAREQYF
CDR3 DNA: TGTGCCAGCAGCTCCACGGACTCTGCCCGGGAGCAGTACTTC

J gene: TRBJ2-5
D gene: NA
clone size: NA
V gene: TRBV5-1
CDR3 length: 15
CDR3 protein: CASSFGPIQGETQYF
CDR3 DNA: TGCGCCAGCAGCTTCGGACCCATCCAGGGAGAGACCCAGTACTTC